The 21 T cell receptor beta chains given below trace back to one sample, sequenced in a study of blood T cell repertoires in COVID-19. Here immunoSEQ multiplex PCR was the method, and the copy in TCRdb shows in-frame clones only, minus some. The sample holds a few hundred thousand clones, about 87% seen once. Sequenced: peripheral blood. These receptors were taken from a man in his 60s who had recovered from COVID-19.

The chain uses TRBV29-1 and TRBJ1-5, with 8 bases fitting TRBD1. This CDR3 is 13 amino acids long. Germline CDR1 is SQVTM and CDR2 is ANQGSEA. Trimming removed 4 bases from V and 3 bases from J; junction bases left unmatched: 2. This CDR3 reads CSVGQGTNQPQHF. Here the CDR3 DNA reads TGCAGCGTTGGACAGGGGACCAATCAGCCCCAGCATTTT.

This chain joins TRBV6-6 and TRBJ2-5; the match to TRBD2 covers 12 bases. The trim removed 6 bases at V and 1 base at J, leaving 6 bases unmatched. Germline V lookup: CDR1 MNHNY, CDR2 SVGAGI (reference sequence). The CDR3 has 16 residues. The CDR3 coding sequence is TGTGCCAGCAGACCCGGGACTAGCGGGCCCCAAGAGACCCAGTACTTC. Its protein is CASRPGTSGPQETQYF.

The chain couples TRBV3-1 (or the pseudogene TRBV3-2) to TRBJ1-4, with D hard to call. The germline V gene has CDR1 LGHDT and CDR2 YNNKEL (reference sequence). This CDR3 spans 12 amino acids. The V end was cut by 2 bases, the J end by 8 bases, with 6 bases between. CDR3 DNA sequence: TGTGCCAGCAGCCAATTAGAGGAAAAACTGTTTTTT. It encodes CASSQLEEKLFF.

This clone was seen just once. The chain joins TRBV29-1 to TRBJ1-1; D is undetermined. The germline gives CDR1 SQVTM, CDR2 ANQGSEA. The CDR3 length is 13 residues. Trimming took 5 bases from V and 12 from J, leaving 22 bases between them. The CDR3 DNA sequence: TGCAGCGTTCGGGTGGGGAGACTCAGAGGTTCTTTCTTT. Translated, it gives CSVRVGRLRGSFF.

CDR3: CASSQDRGITEAFF. The CDR3 DNA sequence: TGTGCCAGCAGCCAGGACAGGGGGATCACTGAAGCTTTCTTT. The chain uses TRBV3-1 (or the pseudogene TRBV3-2) and TRBJ1-1; 10 bases fit TRBD1. CDR1 and CDR2 (germline): LGHDT, YNNKEL (reference sequence). J lost 4 bases, V lost 3 bases, and 2 bases had no gene match. The CDR3 runs 14 residues.

The chain's CDR3 is CASRDTGFGELFF. CDR3 nucleotides: TGTGCCAGCCGGGATACAGGGTTCGGGGAGCTGTTTTTT. V and J are TRBV2 and TRBJ2-2; D possibly corresponds to TRBD1 (6 bases). The CDR3 length is 13 residues. Trimming stripped 8 bases from V and 7 bases from J, with 14 bases between. CDR1 is SNHLY, CDR2 FYNNEI, per germline.

Only a few counts were recorded for this clone. This chain links TRBV9 with TRBJ1-4; possibly TRBD1 for D (6 bases). There are 14 residues in the CDR3. Trimming removed 3 bases at V and 7 bases at J, with 13 bases between. Germline assignment: CDR1 SGDLS and CDR2 YYNGEE. The CDR3 sequence: CASSDRVRGEKLFF. CDR3 nucleotides: TGTGCCAGCAGCGACAGGGTGAGGGGTGAAAAACTGTTTTTT. Drawing the rest from reference TRBV9 and TRBJ1-4, the complete variable domain is DSGVTQTPKHLITATGQRVTLRCSPRSGDLSVYWYQQSLDQGLQFLIQYYNGEERAKGNILERFSAQQFPDLHSELNLSSLELGDSALYFCASSDRVRGEKLFFGSGTQLSVL.

CDR3: CASSSRDTGELFF. Here the CDR3 DNA reads TGCGCCAGCAGCTCTCGGGACACCGGGGAGCTGTTTTTT. The chain employs TRBV5-1 and TRBJ2-2; D remains ambiguous. Germline V gives CDR1 SGHRS, CDR2 YFSETQ. This CDR3 comprises 13 residues. V was clipped by 3 bases and J by 3 bases, with 6 bases between them.

The genes are TRBV10-3 and TRBJ1-1; D is perhaps TRBD1 (5 bases). The CDR3 contains 16 residues. Germline assignment: CDR1 ENHRY and CDR2 SYGVKD. Between the trimmed V and J ends, which lost 0 bases and 3 bases, there was a span of 14 bases. The CDR3 is CAISESSKARDTEAFF. As DNA, the CDR3 is TGTGCCATCAGTGAGTCAAGTAAGGCCAGGGACACTGAAGCTTTCTTT.

The J gene is TRBJ1-2, the V gene TRBV9; D perhaps matches TRBD1 (6 bases). With 0 bases removed from V and 5 bases from J, the gap between germline ends came to 14 bases. CDR1 and CDR2 from the germline V gene are SGDLS and YYNGEE. This CDR3 spans 15 amino acids. Written as DNA, the CDR3 is TGTGCCAGCAGCGTAGTCCCAGGGGAGACTTATGGCTACACCTTC. It translates to CASSVVPGETYGYTF.

The chain combines TRBV2 with TRBJ1-1; TRBD1 matches at 11 bases. The CDR3 sequence is 14 residues long. Per germline, CDR1 SNHLY and CDR2 FYNNEI. V was clipped by 6 bases and J by 9 bases; unmatched bases: 9. In DNA, the CDR3 is TGTGCCAGCAGGGTATGGGGACAGGGGGGAAAAGCTTTCTTT. Protein sequence: CASRVWGQGGKAFF.

The chain couples TRBV3-1 (or the pseudogene TRBV3-2) to TRBJ1-1; no clear D gene. Looked up from germline, CDR1 is LGHDT and CDR2 is YNNKEL (reference sequence). The CDR3 runs to 14 residues. Trimming pared 6 bases from V and 1 base from J, leaving 12 bases between. CDR3 region: CASSTQRTNTEAFF. CDR3 nucleotides: TGTGCCAGCAGTACACAGAGAACGAACACTGAAGCTTTCTTT.

This clone was observed a few times. This sequence joins TRBV7-9 and TRBJ1-6; TRBD1 matches at 7 bases. CDR1 is SEHNR, CDR2 FQNEAQ, per germline (reference sequence). V shed 3 bases, J shed 8 bases, and the junction held 7 bases outside the gene matches. The CDR3 is 15 residues long. CDR3 amino acids: CASSFGQVQHSPLHF. CDR3 DNA: TGTGCCAGCAGCTTCGGACAGGTCCAGCATTCACCCCTCCACTTT. The complete variable domain, with remaining parts taken from reference TRBV7-9 and TRBJ1-6, reads DTGVSQNPRHKITKRGQNVTFRCDPISEHNRLYWYRQTLGQGPEFLTYFQNEAQLEKSRLLSDRFSAERPKGSFSTLEIQRTEQGDSAMYLCASSFGQVQHSPLHFGNGTRLTVT.

The chain couples TRBV13 to TRBJ1-1; 8 bases align to TRBD1. Germline V gives CDR1 PRHDT, CDR2 FYEKMQ (reference sequence). The V and J ends lost 5 bases and 2 bases, in that order; junction bases with no gene match: 7. The CDR3 totals 15 residues. CDR3 sequence: CASSPSDRANTEAFF. CDR3 bases: TGTGCCAGCAGCCCCTCGGACAGGGCCAACACTGAAGCTTTCTTT.

V usage is TRBV7-9 and J usage is TRBJ2-7; 9 nucleotides agree with TRBD2. J lost 3 bases, V lost 2 bases, and 5 bases had no gene match. This CDR3 has 15 amino acids. Germline CDR1 reads SEHNR; CDR2 reads FQNEAQ (reference sequence). The CDR3 region is CASSLSSGVYYEQYF. CDR3 nucleotide sequence: TGTGCCAGCAGCTTATCTAGCGGGGTATACTACGAGCAGTACTTC.

The rearrangement links TRBV5-1 to TRBJ1-1; the D gene is possibly TRBD1 (5 bases). The CDR3 length is 16 residues. Trimming cost V 3 bases and J 2 bases, with 17 bases left between them. In germline, CDR1 is SGHRS, CDR2 YFSETQ. The DNA of the CDR3 is TGCGCCAGCAGCTCGTCGACAGTCTCGATCAACACTGAAGCTTTCTTT. Translating it yields CASSSSTVSINTEAFF.

The J gene is TRBJ1-4, the V gene TRBV5-1; TRBD1 matches at 7 bases. This CDR3 has 14 residues. Per the germline V gene, CDR1 is SGHRS and CDR2 is YFSETQ. After removal of 4 bases from V and 3 bases from J, the junction contained 3 bases not matched to a gene. CDR3 sequence reads: CASSLDRANEKLFF. Written as DNA, the CDR3 is TGCGCCAGCAGCCTCGACAGGGCTAATGAAAAACTGTTTTTT.

Only a few counts were recorded for this clone. The CDR3 nucleotides are TGCGCCAGCAGGGGGACTCTGAACACTGAAGCTTTCTTT. Translated: CASRGTLNTEAFF. The chain recombines TRBV10-1 with TRBJ1-1, with D maybe TRBD1 (5 bases). Germline V lookup: CDR1 WNHNN, CDR2 SYGVQD (reference sequence). The CDR3 totals 13 residues. Trimming pared 6 bases from V and 0 bases from J, leaving 8 bases between.

This clone occurred once. Sequence at one end of the junction differs from germline and may be a read error. The chain links TRBV4-1 to TRBJ2-6; D gene ambiguous. The CDR3 is 17 amino acids. Germline CDR1 is MGHRA and CDR2 is YSYEKL. CDR3 region: CASSEDNLSSGANVLTF. Here the CDR3 DNA reads TGCGCCAGCAGCGAAGATAACCTTAGCTCTGGGGCCAACGTCCTGACTTTC.

The rearrangement uses TRBV7-2 and TRBJ2-3; 11 bases map to TRBD1. Germline CDR1 and CDR2: SGHTA and FQGNSA. The CDR3 contains 15 residues. The V gene end was trimmed by 4 bases and the J gene end by 4 bases; junction bases not matched to a gene: 4. The CDR3 is CASSSGTGGPDTQYF. In DNA, the CDR3 is TGTGCCAGCAGCTCCGGGACAGGGGGACCAGATACGCAGTATTTT.

CDR3 sequence reads: CASSPSQNAVSYEQYF. The CDR3 DNA is TGTGCCAGCAGCCCTTCACAAAACGCAGTCTCCTACGAGCAGTACTTC. V and J are TRBV11-2 and TRBJ2-7; D uncertain. The germline CDR1 and CDR2 sequences are SGHAT and FQNNGV. V shed 5 bases and J shed 0 bases, with 17 bases lying between them. This CDR3 contains 16 residues. Drawing the rest from reference TRBV11-2 and TRBJ2-7, the complete variable domain is EAGVAQSPRYKIIEKRQSVAFWCNPISGHATLYWYQQILGQGPKLLIQFQNNGVVDDSQLPKDRFSAERLKGVDSTLKIQPAKLEDSAVYLCASSPSQNAVSYEQYFGPGTRLTVT.